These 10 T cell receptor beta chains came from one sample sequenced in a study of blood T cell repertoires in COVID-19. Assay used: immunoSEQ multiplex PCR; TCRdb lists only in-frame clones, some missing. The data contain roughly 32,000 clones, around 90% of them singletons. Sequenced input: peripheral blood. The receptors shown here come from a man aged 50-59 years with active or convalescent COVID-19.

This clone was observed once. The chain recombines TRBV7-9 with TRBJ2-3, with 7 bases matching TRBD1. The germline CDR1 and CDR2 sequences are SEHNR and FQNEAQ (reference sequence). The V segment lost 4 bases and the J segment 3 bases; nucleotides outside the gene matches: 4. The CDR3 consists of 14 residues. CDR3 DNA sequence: TGTGCCAGCAGCTCTTCAGGGGGTACAGATACGCAGTATTTT. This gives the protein CASSSSGGTDTQYF. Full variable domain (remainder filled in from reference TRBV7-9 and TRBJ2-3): DTGVSQNPRHKITKRGQNVTFRCDPISEHNRLYWYRQTLGQGPEFLTYFQNEAQLEKSRLLSDRFSAERPKGSFSTLEIQRTEQGDSAMYLCASSSSGGTDTQYFGPGTRLTVL.

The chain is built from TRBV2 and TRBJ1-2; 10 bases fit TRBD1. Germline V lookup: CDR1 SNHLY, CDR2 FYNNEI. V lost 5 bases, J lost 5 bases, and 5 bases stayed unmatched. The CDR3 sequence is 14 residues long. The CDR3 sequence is CASSRQGAEYGYTF. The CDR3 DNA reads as TGTGCCAGCAGTCGACAGGGGGCAGAATATGGCTACACCTTC.

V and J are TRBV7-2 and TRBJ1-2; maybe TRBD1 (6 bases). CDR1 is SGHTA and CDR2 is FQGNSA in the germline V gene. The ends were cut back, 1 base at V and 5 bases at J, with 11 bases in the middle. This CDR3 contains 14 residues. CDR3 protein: CASSLGMGAYGYTF. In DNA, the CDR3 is TGTGCCAGCAGCTTAGGGATGGGGGCGTATGGCTACACCTTC.

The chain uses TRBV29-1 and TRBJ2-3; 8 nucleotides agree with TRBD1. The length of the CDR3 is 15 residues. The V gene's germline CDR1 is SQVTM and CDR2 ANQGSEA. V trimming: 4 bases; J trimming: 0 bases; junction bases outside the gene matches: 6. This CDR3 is CSVGGRTGSTDTQYF. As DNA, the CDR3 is TGCAGCGTTGGAGGCCGGACAGGGAGCACAGATACGCAGTATTTT.

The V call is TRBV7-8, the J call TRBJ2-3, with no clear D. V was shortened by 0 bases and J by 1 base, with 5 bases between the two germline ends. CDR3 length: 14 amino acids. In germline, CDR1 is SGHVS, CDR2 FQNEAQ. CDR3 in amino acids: CASSLAARTDTQYF. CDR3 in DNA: TGTGCCAGCAGCTTAGCGGCCCGCACAGATACGCAGTATTTT.

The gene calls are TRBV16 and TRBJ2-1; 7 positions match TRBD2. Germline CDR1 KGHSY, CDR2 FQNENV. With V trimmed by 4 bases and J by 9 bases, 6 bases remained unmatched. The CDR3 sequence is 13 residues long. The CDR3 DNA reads TGTGCCAGCAGCCCCTCCGCGGGAGCTGAGCAGTTCTTC. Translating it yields CASSPSAGAEQFF.

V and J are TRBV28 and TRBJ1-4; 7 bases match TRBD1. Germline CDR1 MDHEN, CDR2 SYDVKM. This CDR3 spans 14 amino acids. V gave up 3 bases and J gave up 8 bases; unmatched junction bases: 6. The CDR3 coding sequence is TGTGCCAGCAGTTTGAAGGGGGCCAGGGAAAAACTGTTTTTT. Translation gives CASSLKGAREKLFF.

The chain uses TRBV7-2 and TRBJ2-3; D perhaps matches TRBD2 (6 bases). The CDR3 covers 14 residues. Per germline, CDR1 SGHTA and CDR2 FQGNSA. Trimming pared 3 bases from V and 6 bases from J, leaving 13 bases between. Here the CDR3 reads CASSLAPGGDTQYF. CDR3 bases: TGTGCCAGCAGCTTGGCCCCTGGGGGGGATACGCAGTATTTT.

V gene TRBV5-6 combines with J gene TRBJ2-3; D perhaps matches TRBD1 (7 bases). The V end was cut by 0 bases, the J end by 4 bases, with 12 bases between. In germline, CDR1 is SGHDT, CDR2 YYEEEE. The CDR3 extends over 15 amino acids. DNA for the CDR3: TGTGCCAGCAGCTTGGAGGGGGCGGGATCAGATACGCAGTATTTT. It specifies CASSLEGAGSDTQYF.

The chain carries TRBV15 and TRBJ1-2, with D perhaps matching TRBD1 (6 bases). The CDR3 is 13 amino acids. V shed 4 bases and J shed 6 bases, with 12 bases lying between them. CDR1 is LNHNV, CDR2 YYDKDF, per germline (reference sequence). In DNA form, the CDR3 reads TGTGCCACCAGCAATGGGGGCTCCCATGGCTACACCTTC. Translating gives CATSNGGSHGYTF. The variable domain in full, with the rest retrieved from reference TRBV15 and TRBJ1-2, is DAMVIQNPRYQVTQFGKPVTLSCSQTLNHNVMYWYQQKSSQAPKLLFHYYDKDFNNEADTPDNFQSRRPNTSFCFLDIRSPGLGDTAMYLCATSNGGSHGYTFGSGTRLTVV.